The present entry profiles one TCR beta chain with its context. Antigen specificity is unknown. These data come from a study of cytomegalovirus exposure and HLA in healthy donors. Study results and limitations: Testing in vitro showed three CMV-associated chains specific for CMV antigens.

From germline, CDR1 is LGHNT and CDR2 FRNRAP. CDR3 length: 17 amino acids. Trimming at V came to 1 base and at J to 10 bases, leaving 18 bases not matched to a gene. The PCR used 60 Vbeta and 13 Jbeta primers. Only in-frame clones appear in the TCRdb table, and some are missing; sequencing was by immunoSEQ multiplex PCR. This table has 150,000 to 200,000 clones, 80% appearing once. Sequences were obtained from PBMCs. This sequence originates from a boy between 10 and 17 years old in good health and CMV-seronegative. The chain has TRBV12-5 and TRBJ1-1; 7 bases fit TRBD1. CDR3 coding DNA: TGTGCTAGTGGTTTGGCCCCGAAGGACAGGAGGAACACGGGAGCTTTCTTT. As protein: CASGLAPKDRRNTGAFF.